This T cell receptor (beta chain) was observed in a study of T cells in Graves' hyperthyroidism and ophthalmopathy. General study results and limits: Most thyroid clonotypes that were expanded above 0.001 also turned up in blood.

This clonotype was observed many times. Antigen: not known. V trimming: 2 bases; J trimming: 4 bases; junction bases outside the gene matches: 4. This CDR3 comprises 14 residues. The germline CDR1 and CDR2 sequences are SGHAT and FQNNGV. Patients showing uncontrolled infection, other autoimmune disease, pregnancy or lactation were ineligible. Together with thyroid ultrasound, orbital computed tomography, serum thyroxine and TRAb, clinical symptoms were used for diagnoses. Each 10 ml fresh peripheral blood draw supplied the PBMCs. Amplification of TCR beta CDR3 regions was performed using RNA transcripts as template. A first-round RT-PCR of the TCR CDR3 used the HTBI primer set. TCRdb called the multiplex PCR reads again in MiXCR, with one record for every CDR3 protein. Counted here are more than 350,000 distinct CDR3 sequences, roughly 15% occurring once; the ten biggest clones make up about 21%.

The V call is TRBV11-2, the J call TRBJ2-5, with 7 positions matching TRBD2. The sequence was obtained from a woman aged 60 to 75 with Graves' ophthalmopathy. The sample consisted of blood. CDR3 residues: CASSLTRGVETQYF. CDR3 in DNA: TGTGCCAGCAGCTTAACCCGGGGGGTAGAGACCCAGTACTTC.